One sample yielded the 9 T cell receptor beta chains listed below, sequenced in a study of blood T cells in healthy people across ages. Next came a second PCR, run for 7 to 11 cycles, which used a sample-barcoded 5' primer along with a J-beta primer mix. TCRdb recomputed calls from the 5' RACE reads with MiXCR, one row per CDR3 protein. This table has fewer than 950,000 distinct CDR3 sequences, around 34% appearing once. Source material: blood. The receptors come from a man between 18 and 35 years old in good health.

A few counts support this clonotype. CDR3 loop: CASSLAGQDDETQYF. The CDR3 DNA reads as TGCGCCAGCAGCTTGGCGGGACAGGATGACGAGACCCAGTACTTC. This chain uses TRBV5-1 with TRBJ2-5; 8 nucleotides align to TRBD1. Germline CDR1 and CDR2: SGHRS and YFSETQ. This CDR3 region has 15 residues. With V trimmed by 0 bases and J by 5 bases, 6 bases remained unmatched.

This clonotype turned up a few times. The chain recombines TRBV30 with TRBJ2-5; D is unclear. Trimming removed 2 bases at V and 5 bases at J, with 9 bases between. Per the germline V gene, CDR1 is GTSNPN and CDR2 is SVGIG (reference sequence). The CDR3 contains 12 residues. Written as DNA, the CDR3 is TGTGCCTGGAGTAGTGTGGGCGAGACCCAGTACTTC. Amino acids: CAWSSVGETQYF.

This clonotype showed up just a few times. The V call is TRBV12-3 or TRBV12-4, the J call TRBJ1-2; D call uncertain. Trimming cost V 10 bases and J 6 bases, with 12 bases left between them. CDR3 length equals 11 residues. CDR3 amino acids: CATWAEDGYTF. CDR3 nucleotides: TGTGCCACCTGGGCAGAAGATGGCTACACCTTC.

As for this clonotype: Given a much more abundant clone one base away, this may be a read error. The chain joins TRBV5-1 to TRBJ2-3, with no clear D. Germline lookup yields CDR1 SGHRS and CDR2 YFSETQ. Trimming removed 2 bases from V and 5 bases from J, with 6 bases in between. This CDR3 is built from 12 residues. The CDR3 reads CASSLEIDTQYF. The DNA of the CDR3 is TGCGCCAGCAGCTTAGAGATAGATACGCAGTATTTT.

The J gene is TRBJ2-5, the V gene TRBV29-1, with D possibly matching TRBD1 (6 bases). Germline V CDR1 and CDR2: SQVTM, ANQGSEA. The CDR3 spans 14 residues. V lost 4 bases to trimming and J lost 3 bases, with 15 bases between them. The CDR3 DNA reads TGCAGCGTTGCGGGCAGGGGCTTGGAAGAGACCCAGTACTTC. It yields the protein CSVAGRGLEETQYF.

This clonotype has a handful of counts. V is TRBV12-3 or TRBV12-4 and J is TRBJ2-3; tentative D call: TRBD1 (5 bases). V dropped 9 bases and J dropped 5 bases, with 12 bases sitting between them. The CDR3 has 12 amino acids. The CDR3 spells CASATVGDTQYF. For the CDR3, the DNA is TGTGCCAGTGCGACAGTCGGAGATACGCAGTATTTT.

This clonotype turned up a few times. This chain joins TRBV12-3 or TRBV12-4 and TRBJ1-2, with a possible D match to TRBD1 (6 bases). The CDR3 is made up of 12 amino acids. Trimming removed 6 bases at V and 8 bases at J, with 13 bases between. The CDR3 here is CASSRQARGYTF. DNA of the CDR3: TGTGCCAGCAGCAGACAGGCCCGGGGCTACACCTTC.

This clonotype appeared many times. V gene TRBV7-2 combines with J gene TRBJ1-2; 8 bases agree with TRBD1. Germline trimming cut 5 bases from V and 4 bases from J; bases unmatched to any gene: 9. Germline lookup yields CDR1 SGHTA and CDR2 FQGNSA. This CDR3 has 15 residues. The CDR3 sequence: CASSTPTTGGYGYTF. In DNA form, the CDR3 reads TGTGCCAGCAGCACTCCCACAACAGGGGGCTATGGCTACACCTTC.

The rearrangement uses TRBV6-5 and TRBJ1-2; D is perhaps TRBD1 (6 bases). The V end lost 1 base, the J end lost 7 bases, and 13 bases lay between the germline ends. The CDR3 is 14 residues long. Germline V gives CDR1 MNHEY, CDR2 SVGAGI. Here the CDR3 DNA reads TGTGCCAGCAGTTACTGGTCAGGGGCGGGTGGCTACACCTTC. The encoded protein is CASSYWSGAGGYTF.